This T cell receptor (beta chain) was identified in a study of CD8+CD57+ T cells in acquired aplastic anemia. At the level of the study: DNA recovered from sorted CD4+ and CD8+ cells had a mean of approximately 3.2 ug.

Genomic DNA provided the template from which TCR beta VDJ and CDR3 profiles were obtained. TCRdb analysed the reads with MiXCR anew, one entry per CDR3 protein. The sample records 200,000 or so distinct CDR3 sequences, under 70% being singletons. Trimming pared 2 bases from V and 1 base from J, leaving 18 bases between. The CDR3 sequence is 18 residues long. Germline CDR1 and CDR2: MGHDK and SYGVNS. The study's findings and limits: Roughly 28 was the count of CD8+ CDR3 sequences that patients shared with controls.

This clonotype appeared a few times. What it recognizes is unknown. What was sequenced was sorted CD4+, CD8+, or CD8+CD57+ T cells (not recorded which) from PBMCs. The sequence was collected from a human donor with severe aplastic anemia or a healthy control (not recorded which). This chain uses TRBV25-1 with TRBJ2-1, with TRBD2 as a possible D gene (5 bases). The CDR3 bases are TGTGCCAGCAGTGAAGGGTTTGGGAGAGATCCTTCCTACAATGAGCAGTTCTTC. It codes for CASSEGFGRDPSYNEQFF.